A selection of T cell receptor beta chains follows, all from one sample in a study of shared clonotypes between healthy human individuals. Profiling relied on immunoSEQ multiplex PCR, and the TCRdb table lists in-frame clones only, not all of them. The table shows about 1.5 million clones, with 95% to 99% occurring only once. The sequenced sample was naive CD4+ T cells sorted from blood. The receptors stem from a young man in good health. CDR3s include the opening cysteine and the closing phenylalanine or tryptophan. A D gene is named only where the DNA matches it firmly. Not every row has a clone size; where given, it reads once, few, many or a size class.

j_gene: TRBJ2-7; abundance: .; v_gene: TRBV6-5; d_gene: .; CDR3nt: TGTGCCAGCAGTTACTCGGGTAGCGGAGTCGGTCGGGGGCAGTACTTC; CDR3aa: CASSYSGSGVGRGQYF
j_gene: TRBJ2-3; abundance: .; v_gene: TRBV27; d_gene: .; CDR3nt: TGTGCCAGCGGGAAACAGTCCATCACAGATACGCAGTATTTT; CDR3aa: CASGKQSITDTQYF
j_gene: TRBJ2-1; abundance: .; v_gene: TRBV14; d_gene: TRBD2; CDR3nt: TGTGCCAGCAGCCAACTAGCGGGAGGGACCAATGAGCAGTTCTTC; CDR3aa: CASSQLAGGTNEQFF
j_gene: TRBJ2-1; abundance: .; v_gene: TRBV14; d_gene: .; CDR3nt: TGTGCCAGCAGCCAAGTAGGTTCGGCCTTCTACAATGAGCAGTTCTTC; CDR3aa: CASSQVGSAFYNEQFF
j_gene: TRBJ2-1; abundance: .; v_gene: TRBV6-5; d_gene: .; CDR3nt: TGTGCCAGCAGTTATTGGGGAGAGCAGTTCTTC; CDR3aa: CASSYWGEQFF
j_gene: TRBJ2-2; abundance: .; v_gene: TRBV11-2; d_gene: TRBD2; CDR3nt: TGTGCCAGCAGCTTAGCGACTAGCGGGAGTTGGACCGGGGAGCTGTTTTTT; CDR3aa: CASSLATSGSWTGELFF
j_gene: TRBJ2-7; abundance: .; v_gene: TRBV21-1; d_gene: .; CDR3nt: TGTGCCAGCAGCAAAAGGTTTTTCGGACTAGCGAAGAACTACGAGCAGTACTTC; CDR3aa: CASSKRFFGLAKNYEQYF
j_gene: TRBJ1-3; abundance: .; v_gene: TRBV29-1; d_gene: .; CDR3nt: TGCAGCGTTGATGGGGGCTCTGGAAACACCATATATTTT; CDR3aa: CSVDGGSGNTIYF
j_gene: TRBJ1-2; abundance: .; v_gene: TRBV5-1; d_gene: TRBD1; CDR3nt: TGCGCCAGCAGCTTTCGGACAGGGGACTATGGCTACACCTTC; CDR3aa: CASSFRTGDYGYTF
j_gene: TRBJ2-1; abundance: .; v_gene: TRBV7-2; d_gene: TRBD2; CDR3nt: TGTGCCAGCAACCTTGCATCTAGCGGGAGATACAATGAGCAGTTCTTC; CDR3aa: CASNLASSGRYNEQFF
j_gene: TRBJ2-7; abundance: once; v_gene: TRBV28; d_gene: TRBD1; CDR3nt: TGTGCCAGCAGTAGTCCGGGACAGGGTATTAAGCAGTACTTC; CDR3aa: CASSSPGQGIKQYF
j_gene: TRBJ2-7; abundance: .; v_gene: TRBV7-8; d_gene: TRBD2; CDR3nt: TGTGCCAGCAGCTTACAGAGCGGGGGGGGGTCCGAGCAGTACTTC; CDR3aa: CASSLQSGGGSEQYF
j_gene: TRBJ1-2; abundance: .; v_gene: TRBV6-1; d_gene: TRBD1; CDR3nt: TGTGCCAGCACCGAGGGAGGGGGCACTGGCTACACCTTC; CDR3aa: CASTEGGGTGYTF
j_gene: TRBJ2-7; abundance: .; v_gene: TRBV7-9; d_gene: .; CDR3nt: TGTGCCAGCAGCTTAGTTCCATCTTCCTACGAGCAGTACTTC; CDR3aa: CASSLVPSSYEQYF
j_gene: TRBJ2-7; abundance: .; v_gene: TRBV18; d_gene: .; CDR3nt: TGTGCCAGCTCAAAATCAGGCGAGCAGTACTTC; CDR3aa: CASSKSGEQYF
j_gene: TRBJ1-4; abundance: .; v_gene: TRBV7-2; d_gene: TRBD1; CDR3nt: TGTGCCAGCAGCTTAGTTGGGACAGGGACACCCCGTGAACTGTTTTTT; CDR3aa: CASSLVGTGTPRELFF
j_gene: TRBJ2-1; abundance: .; v_gene: TRBV28; d_gene: .; CDR3nt: TGTGCCAGCAGTTTAATGACAGCCTTTCTCTACAATGAGCAGTTCTTC; CDR3aa: CASSLMTAFLYNEQFF